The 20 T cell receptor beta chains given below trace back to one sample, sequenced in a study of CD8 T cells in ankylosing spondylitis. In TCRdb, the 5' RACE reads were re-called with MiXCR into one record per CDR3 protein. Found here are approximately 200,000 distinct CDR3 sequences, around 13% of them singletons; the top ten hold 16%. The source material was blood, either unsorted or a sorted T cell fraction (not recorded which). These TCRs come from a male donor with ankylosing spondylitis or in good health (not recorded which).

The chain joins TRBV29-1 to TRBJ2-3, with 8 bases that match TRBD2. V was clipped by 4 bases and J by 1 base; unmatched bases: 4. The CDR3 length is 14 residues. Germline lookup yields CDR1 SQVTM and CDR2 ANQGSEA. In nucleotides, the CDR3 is TGCAGCGTTGTAGGGCGGGGGGGCACAGATACGCAGTATTTT. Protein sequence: CSVVGRGGTDTQYF.

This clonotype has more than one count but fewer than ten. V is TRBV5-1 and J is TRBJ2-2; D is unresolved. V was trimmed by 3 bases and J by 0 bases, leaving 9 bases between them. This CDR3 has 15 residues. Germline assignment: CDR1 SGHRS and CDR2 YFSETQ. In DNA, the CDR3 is TGCGCCAGCAGCTCCGGGCCTCCGAACACCGGGGAGCTGTTTTTT. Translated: CASSSGPPNTGELFF.

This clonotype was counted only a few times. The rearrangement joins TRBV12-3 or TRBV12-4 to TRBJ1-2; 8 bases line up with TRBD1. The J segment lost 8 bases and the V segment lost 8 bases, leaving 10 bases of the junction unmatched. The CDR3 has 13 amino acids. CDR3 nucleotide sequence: TGTGCCAGCGTCCTGACAGGGGTATGGGGCTACACCTTC. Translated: CASVLTGVWGYTF.

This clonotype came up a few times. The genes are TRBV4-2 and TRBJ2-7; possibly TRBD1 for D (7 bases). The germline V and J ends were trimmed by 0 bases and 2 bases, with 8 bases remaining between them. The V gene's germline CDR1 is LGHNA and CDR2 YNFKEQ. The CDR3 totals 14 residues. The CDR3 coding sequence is TGTGCCAGCAGCCAAGACAGGGGGGCCTACGAGCAGTACTTC. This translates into CASSQDRGAYEQYF.

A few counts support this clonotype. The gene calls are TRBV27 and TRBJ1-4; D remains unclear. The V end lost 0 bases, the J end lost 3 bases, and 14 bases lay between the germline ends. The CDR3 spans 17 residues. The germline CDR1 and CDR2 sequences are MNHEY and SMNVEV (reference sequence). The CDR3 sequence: CASSLSWGQISNEKLFF. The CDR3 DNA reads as TGTGCCAGCAGTTTATCGTGGGGTCAGATCTCTAATGAAAAACTGTTTTTT. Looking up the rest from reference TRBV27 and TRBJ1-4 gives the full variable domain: EAQVTQNPRYLITVTGKKLTVTCSQNMNHEYMSWYRQDPGLGLRQIYYSMNVEVTDKGDVPEGYKVSRKEKRNFPLILESPSPNQTSLYFCASSLSWGQISNEKLFFGSGTQLSVL.

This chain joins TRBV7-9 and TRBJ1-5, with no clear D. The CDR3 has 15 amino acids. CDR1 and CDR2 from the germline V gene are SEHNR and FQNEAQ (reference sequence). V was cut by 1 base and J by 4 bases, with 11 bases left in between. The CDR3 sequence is CASSLDYGVNQPQHF. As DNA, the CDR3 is TGTGCCAGCAGCTTAGACTATGGAGTAAATCAGCCCCAGCATTTT.

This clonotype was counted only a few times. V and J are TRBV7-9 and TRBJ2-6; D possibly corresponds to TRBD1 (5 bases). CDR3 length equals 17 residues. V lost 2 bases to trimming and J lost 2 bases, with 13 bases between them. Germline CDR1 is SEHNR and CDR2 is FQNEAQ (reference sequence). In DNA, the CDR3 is TGTGCCAGCAGCTTATCAAGGGGAAGGACTGGGGCCAACGTCCTGACTTTC. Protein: CASSLSRGRTGANVLTF.

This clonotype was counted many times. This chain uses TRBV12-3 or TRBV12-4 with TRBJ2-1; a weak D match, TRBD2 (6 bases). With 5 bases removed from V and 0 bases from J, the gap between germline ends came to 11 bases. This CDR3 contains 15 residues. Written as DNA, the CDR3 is TGTGCCAGCAGTCGTAGCGGAACCTCCTACAATGAGCAGTTCTTC. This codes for CASSRSGTSYNEQFF.

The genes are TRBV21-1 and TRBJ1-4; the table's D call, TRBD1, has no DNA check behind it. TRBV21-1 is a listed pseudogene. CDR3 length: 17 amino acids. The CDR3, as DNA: TGTGCCAGCAGCAAACTCGAAGGGGGACCCCTTTTCGAAAAACTGTTTTTT. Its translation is CASSKLEGGPLFEKLFF.

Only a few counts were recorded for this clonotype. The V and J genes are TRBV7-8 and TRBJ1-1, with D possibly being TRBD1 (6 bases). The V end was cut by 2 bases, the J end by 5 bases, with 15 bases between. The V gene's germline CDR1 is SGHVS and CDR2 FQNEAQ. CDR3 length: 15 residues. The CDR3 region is CASSLLGGEETEAFF. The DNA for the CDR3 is TGTGCCAGCAGCTTACTAGGGGGGGAGGAGACTGAAGCTTTCTTT.

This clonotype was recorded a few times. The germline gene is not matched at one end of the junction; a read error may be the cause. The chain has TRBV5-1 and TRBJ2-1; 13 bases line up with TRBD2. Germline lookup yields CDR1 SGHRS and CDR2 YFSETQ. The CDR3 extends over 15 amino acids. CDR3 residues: CASSWTSGGYNEQFF. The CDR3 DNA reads TGTGCCAGCAGTTGGACTAGCGGGGGTTACAATGAGCAGTTCTTC. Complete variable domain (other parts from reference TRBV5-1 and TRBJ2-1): KAGVTQTPRYLIKTRGQQVTLSCSPISGHRSVSWYQQTPGQGLQFLFEYFSETQRNKGNFPGRFSGRQFSNSRSEMNVSTLELGDSALYLCASSWTSGGYNEQFFGPGTRLTVL.

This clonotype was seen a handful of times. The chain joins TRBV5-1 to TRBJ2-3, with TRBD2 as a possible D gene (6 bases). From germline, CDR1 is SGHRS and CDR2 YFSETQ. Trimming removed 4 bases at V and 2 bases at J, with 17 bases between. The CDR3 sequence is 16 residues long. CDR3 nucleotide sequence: TGCGCCAGCAGCGACCGGGACTCAGTCTTCACAGATACGCAGTATTTT. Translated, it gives CASSDRDSVFTDTQYF.

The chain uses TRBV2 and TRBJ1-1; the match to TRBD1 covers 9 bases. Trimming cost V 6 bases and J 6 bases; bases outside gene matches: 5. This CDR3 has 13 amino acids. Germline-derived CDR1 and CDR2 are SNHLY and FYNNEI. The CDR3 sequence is CASSGGQGPEAFF. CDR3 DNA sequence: TGTGCCAGCAGCGGGGGACAGGGTCCTGAAGCTTTCTTT.

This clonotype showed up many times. The CDR3 sequence: CASSYPGQVEAFF. Written as DNA, the CDR3 is TGCGCCAGCAGCTACCCCGGACAGGTTGAAGCTTTCTTT. The chain couples TRBV5-1 to TRBJ1-1; 7 bases line up with TRBD1. Germline trimming cut 3 bases from V and 7 bases from J; bases unmatched to any gene: 6. The CDR3 is 13 amino acids. Germline-derived CDR1 and CDR2 are SGHRS and YFSETQ.

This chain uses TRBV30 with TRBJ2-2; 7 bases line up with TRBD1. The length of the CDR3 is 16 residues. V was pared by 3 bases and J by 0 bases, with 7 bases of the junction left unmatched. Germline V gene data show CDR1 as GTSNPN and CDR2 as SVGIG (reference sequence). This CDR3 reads CAWSHPGQSNTGELFF. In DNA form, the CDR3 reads TGTGCCTGGAGCCACCCGGGACAGTCGAACACCGGGGAGCTGTTTTTT.

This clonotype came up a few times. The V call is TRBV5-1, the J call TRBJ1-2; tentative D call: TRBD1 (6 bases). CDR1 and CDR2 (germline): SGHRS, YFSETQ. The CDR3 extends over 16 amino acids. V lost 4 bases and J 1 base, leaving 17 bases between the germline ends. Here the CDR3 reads CASSSLSDRLNYGYTF. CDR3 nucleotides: TGCGCCAGCAGCAGCCTATCGGACAGACTTAACTATGGCTACACCTTC. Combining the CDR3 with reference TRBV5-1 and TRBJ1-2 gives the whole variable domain KAGVTQTPRYLIKTRGQQVTLSCSPISGHRSVSWYQQTPGQGLQFLFEYFSETQRNKGNFPGRFSGRQFSNSRSEMNVSTLELGDSALYLCASSSLSDRLNYGYTFGSGTRLTVV.

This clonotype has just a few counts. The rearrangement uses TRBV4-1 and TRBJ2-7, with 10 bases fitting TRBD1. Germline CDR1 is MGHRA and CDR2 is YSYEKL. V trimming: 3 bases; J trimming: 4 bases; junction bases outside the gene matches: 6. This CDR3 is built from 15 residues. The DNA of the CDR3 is TGCGCCAGCAGCCACCCGGGACAGGGGTTGTACGAGCAGTACTTC. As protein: CASSHPGQGLYEQYF.

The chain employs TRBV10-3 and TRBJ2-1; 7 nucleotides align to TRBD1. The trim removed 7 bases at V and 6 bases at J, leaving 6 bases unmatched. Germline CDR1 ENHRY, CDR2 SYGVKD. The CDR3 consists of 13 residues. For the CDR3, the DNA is TGTGCCATCACGAGGGGGCCCGGCAATGAGCAGTTCTTC. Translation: CAITRGPGNEQFF.

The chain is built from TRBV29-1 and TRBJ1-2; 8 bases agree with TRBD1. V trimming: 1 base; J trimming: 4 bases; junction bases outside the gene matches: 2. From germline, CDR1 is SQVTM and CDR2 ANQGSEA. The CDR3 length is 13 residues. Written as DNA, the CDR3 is TGCAGCGTTGAAGCAGGGGGCGCCTATGGCTACACCTTC. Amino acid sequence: CSVEAGGAYGYTF. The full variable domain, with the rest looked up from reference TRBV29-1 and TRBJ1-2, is SAVISQKPSRDICQRGTSLTIQCQVDSQVTMMFWYRQQPGQSLTLIATANQGSEATYESGFVIDKFPISRPNLTFSTLTVSNMSPEDSSIYLCSVEAGGAYGYTFGSGTRLTVV.

CDR3 residues: CASSKTSGSGNTQYF. The CDR3 DNA sequence: TGTGCCAGCAGTAAGACTAGCGGGAGTGGGAATACGCAGTATTTT. The V and J genes are TRBV12-3 or TRBV12-4 and TRBJ2-3; TRBD2 matches 12 bases. CDR3 size: 15 residues. J gave up 7 bases and V 5 bases, and 7 bases lay outside the gene matches.